The 2 T cell receptor beta chains reported below all come from one sample, sequenced in a study of neurological immune-mediated disorders. Via MiXCR, TCRdb re-called the 5' RACE reads, giving one row per CDR3 protein. This table holds about 66,000 distinct CDR3 sequences, 4.5% found once. Sequencing was performed on PBMCs. Receptors originate from a man younger than 45 with multiple sclerosis.

V and J are TRBV7-8 and TRBJ2-7; D may be TRBD1 (6 bases). The germline V and J ends were trimmed by 5 bases and 3 bases, with 8 bases remaining between them. The CDR3 runs to 12 residues. Per germline, CDR1 SGHVS and CDR2 FQNEAQ. CDR3 loop: CASSRDIYEQYF. The CDR3 bases are TGTGCCAGCAGCCGGGACATCTACGAGCAGTACTTC.

The chain links TRBV7-2 to TRBJ1-2; 8 positions match TRBD1. There are 17 residues in the CDR3. Germline CDR1 and CDR2: SGHTA and FQGNSA. V dropped 5 bases and J dropped 0; count of bases not matched to a gene: 11. CDR3 protein: CASSPSRLTGANYGYTF. The CDR3 coding sequence is TGTGCCAGCAGCCCCTCCCGCCTGACAGGGGCTAACTATGGCTACACCTTC.